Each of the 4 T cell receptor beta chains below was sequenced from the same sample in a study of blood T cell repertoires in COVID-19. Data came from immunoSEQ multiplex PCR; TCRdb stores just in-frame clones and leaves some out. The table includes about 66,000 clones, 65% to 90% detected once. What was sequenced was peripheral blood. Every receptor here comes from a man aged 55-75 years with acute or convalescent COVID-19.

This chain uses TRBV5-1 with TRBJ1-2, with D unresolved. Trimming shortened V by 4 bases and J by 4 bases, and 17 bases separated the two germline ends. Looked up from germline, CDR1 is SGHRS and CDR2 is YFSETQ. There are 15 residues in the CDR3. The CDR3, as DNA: TGCGCCAGCAGCAGTACCCCCGCGGGGAGCTATGGCTACACCTTC. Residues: CASSSTPAGSYGYTF.

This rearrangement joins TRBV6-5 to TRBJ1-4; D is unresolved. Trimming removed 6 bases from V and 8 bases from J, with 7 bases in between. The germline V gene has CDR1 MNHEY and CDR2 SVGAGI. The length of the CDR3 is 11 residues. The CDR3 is CASRGVEKLFF. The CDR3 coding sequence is TGTGCCAGCAGGGGAGTCGAAAAACTGTTTTTT.

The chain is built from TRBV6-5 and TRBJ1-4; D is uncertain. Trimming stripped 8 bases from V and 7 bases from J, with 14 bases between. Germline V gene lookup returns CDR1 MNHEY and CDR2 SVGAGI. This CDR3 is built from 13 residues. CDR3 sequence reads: CASATRLTEKLFF. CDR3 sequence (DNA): TGTGCCAGCGCGACAAGGTTGACTGAAAAACTGTTTTTT.

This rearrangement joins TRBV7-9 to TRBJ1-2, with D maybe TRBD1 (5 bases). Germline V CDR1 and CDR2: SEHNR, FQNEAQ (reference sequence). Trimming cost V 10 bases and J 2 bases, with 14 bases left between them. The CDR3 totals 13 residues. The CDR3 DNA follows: TGTGCCATCTCAGGGTCTGGGAACTATGGCTACACCTTC. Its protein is CAISGSGNYGYTF.